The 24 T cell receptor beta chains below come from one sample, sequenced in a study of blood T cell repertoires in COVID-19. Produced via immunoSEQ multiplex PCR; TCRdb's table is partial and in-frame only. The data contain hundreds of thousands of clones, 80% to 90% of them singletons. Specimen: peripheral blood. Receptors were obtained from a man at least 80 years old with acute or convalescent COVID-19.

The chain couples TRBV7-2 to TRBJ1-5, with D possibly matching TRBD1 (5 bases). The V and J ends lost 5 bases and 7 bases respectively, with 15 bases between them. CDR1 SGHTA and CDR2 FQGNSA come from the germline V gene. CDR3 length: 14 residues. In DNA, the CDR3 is TGTGCCAGCAGCCCGGGGGGGGTTCGGCAGCCCCAGCATTTT. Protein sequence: CASSPGGVRQPQHF.

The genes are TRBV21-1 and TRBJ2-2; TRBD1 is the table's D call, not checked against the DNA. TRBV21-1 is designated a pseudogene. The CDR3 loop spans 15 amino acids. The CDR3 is CASSPGQEDTGELFF. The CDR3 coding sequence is TGTGCCAGCAGTCCGGGACAGGAAGACACCGGGGAGCTGTTTTTT.

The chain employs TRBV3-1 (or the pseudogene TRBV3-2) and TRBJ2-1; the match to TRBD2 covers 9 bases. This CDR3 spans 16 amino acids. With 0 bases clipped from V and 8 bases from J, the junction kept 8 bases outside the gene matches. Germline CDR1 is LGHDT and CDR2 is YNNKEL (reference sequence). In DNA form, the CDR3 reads TGTGCCAGCAGCCAAGATGGGGGACTAGCATCACATGAGCAGTTCTTC. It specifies CASSQDGGLASHEQFF.

CDR3 in amino acids: CASSQDWGRSYEQYF. The CDR3 DNA sequence: TGTGCCAGCAGCCAAGATTGGGGCCGATCCTACGAGCAGTACTTC. The chain links TRBV4-2 to TRBJ2-7, with D possibly being TRBD1 (5 bases). V was pared by 0 bases and J by 1 base, with 10 bases between. Germline V gives CDR1 LGHNA, CDR2 YNFKEQ. This CDR3 region has 15 residues.

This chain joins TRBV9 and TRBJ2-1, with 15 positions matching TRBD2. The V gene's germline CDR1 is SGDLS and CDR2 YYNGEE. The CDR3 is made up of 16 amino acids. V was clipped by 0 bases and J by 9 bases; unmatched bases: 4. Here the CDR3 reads CASSVGGLAGGSEQFF. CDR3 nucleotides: TGTGCCAGCAGCGTAGGGGGACTAGCGGGAGGTAGTGAGCAGTTCTTC.

CDR3 loop: CASSRLAGGPSASTDTQYF. The CDR3 nucleotides read TGTGCCAGCAGTAGACTAGCGGGAGGGCCTTCGGCGAGCACAGATACGCAGTATTTT. V is TRBV2 and J is TRBJ2-3; TRBD2 matches 14 bases. The V segment lost 5 bases and the J segment 0 bases; nucleotides outside the gene matches: 10. Germline V gene sequence: CDR1 SNHLY, CDR2 FYNNEI. The CDR3 covers 19 residues.

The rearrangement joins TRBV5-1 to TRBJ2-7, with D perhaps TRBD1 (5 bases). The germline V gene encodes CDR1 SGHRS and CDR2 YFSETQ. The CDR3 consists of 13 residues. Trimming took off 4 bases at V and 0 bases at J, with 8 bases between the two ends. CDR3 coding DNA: TGCGCCAGCAGCCTGACAGACTCCTACGAGCAGTACTTC. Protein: CASSLTDSYEQYF.

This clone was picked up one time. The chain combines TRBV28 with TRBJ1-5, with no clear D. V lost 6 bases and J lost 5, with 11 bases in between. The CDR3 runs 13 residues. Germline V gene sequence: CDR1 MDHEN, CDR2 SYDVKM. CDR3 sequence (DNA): TGTGCCAGCAGCCTCCTGAGGGATCAGCCCCAGCATTTT. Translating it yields CASSLLRDQPQHF.

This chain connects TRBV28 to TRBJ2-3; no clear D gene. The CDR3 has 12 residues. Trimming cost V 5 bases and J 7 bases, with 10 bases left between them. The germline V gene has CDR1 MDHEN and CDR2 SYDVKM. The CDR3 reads CASSPPLYTQYF. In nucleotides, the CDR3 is TGTGCCAGCAGTCCCCCCTTATATACGCAGTATTTT.

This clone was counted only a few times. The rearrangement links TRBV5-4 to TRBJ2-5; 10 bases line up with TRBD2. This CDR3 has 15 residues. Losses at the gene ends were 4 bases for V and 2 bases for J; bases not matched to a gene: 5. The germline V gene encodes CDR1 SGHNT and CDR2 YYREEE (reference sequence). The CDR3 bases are TGTGCCAGCAGCCCTAGCGGGAGAGGACAAGAGACCCAGTACTTC. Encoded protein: CASSPSGRGQETQYF.

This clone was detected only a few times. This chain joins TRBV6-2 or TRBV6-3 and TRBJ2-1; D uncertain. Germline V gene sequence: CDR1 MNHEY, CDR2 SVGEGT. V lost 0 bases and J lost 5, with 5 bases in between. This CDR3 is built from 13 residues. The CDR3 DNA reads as TGTGCCAGCAGTTACTCTACAAACAATGAGCAGTTCTTC. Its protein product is CASSYSTNNEQFF.

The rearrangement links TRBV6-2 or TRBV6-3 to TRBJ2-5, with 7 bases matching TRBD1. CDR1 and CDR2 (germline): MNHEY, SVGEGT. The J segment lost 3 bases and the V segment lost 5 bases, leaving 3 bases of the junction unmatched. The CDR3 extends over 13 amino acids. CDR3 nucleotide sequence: TGTGCCAGCAGTCGCACAGGGGAAGAGACCCAGTACTTC. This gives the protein CASSRTGEETQYF.

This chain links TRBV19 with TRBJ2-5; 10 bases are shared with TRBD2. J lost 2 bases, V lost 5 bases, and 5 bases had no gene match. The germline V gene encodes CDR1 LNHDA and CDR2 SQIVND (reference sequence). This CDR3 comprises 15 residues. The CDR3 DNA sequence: TGTGCCAGTAGTGTACTAGCGGGGACTCAAGAGACCCAGTACTTC. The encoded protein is CASSVLAGTQETQYF.

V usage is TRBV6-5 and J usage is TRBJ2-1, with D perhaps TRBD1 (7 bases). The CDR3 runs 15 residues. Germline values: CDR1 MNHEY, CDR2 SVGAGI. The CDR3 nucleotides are TGTGCTCCGCCCCAGGGGGGAGCCCCCTACAATGAGCAGTTCTTC. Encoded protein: CAPPQGGAPYNEQFF.

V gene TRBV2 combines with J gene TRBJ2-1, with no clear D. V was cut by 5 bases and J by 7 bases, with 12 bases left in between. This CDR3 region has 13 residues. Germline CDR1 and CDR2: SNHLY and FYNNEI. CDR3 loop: CASSLVRWNEQFF. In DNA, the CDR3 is TGTGCCAGCAGTCTTGTCAGGTGGAATGAGCAGTTCTTC. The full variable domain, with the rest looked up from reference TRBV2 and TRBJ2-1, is EPEVTQTPSHQVTQMGQEVILRCVPISNHLYFYWYRQILGQKVEFLVSFYNNEISEKSEIFDDQFSVERPDGSNFTLKIRSTKLEDSAMYFCASSLVRWNEQFFGPGTRLTVL.

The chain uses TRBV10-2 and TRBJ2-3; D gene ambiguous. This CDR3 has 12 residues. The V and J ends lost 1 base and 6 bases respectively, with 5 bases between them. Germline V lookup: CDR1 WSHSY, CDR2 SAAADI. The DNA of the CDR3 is TGCGCCAGCAGTGAGTACCGGGATACGCAGTATTTT. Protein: CASSEYRDTQYF.

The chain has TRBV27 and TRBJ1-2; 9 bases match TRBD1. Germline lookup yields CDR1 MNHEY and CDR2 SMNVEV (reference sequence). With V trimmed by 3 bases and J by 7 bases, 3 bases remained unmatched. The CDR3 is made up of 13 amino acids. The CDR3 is CASSLGTGFGYTF. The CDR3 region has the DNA TGTGCCAGCAGTTTGGGGACAGGGTTTGGCTACACCTTC.

The DNA of the CDR3 is TGTGCCAGCAGCCAATCTAGGCAGGGCCCGGGCTACACCTTC. The encoded protein is CASSQSRQGPGYTF. The chain links TRBV16 to TRBJ1-2; a weak D match, TRBD1 (5 bases). The CDR3 sequence is 14 residues long. The germline V and J ends were trimmed by 0 bases and 8 bases, with 13 bases remaining between them. Per the germline V gene, CDR1 is KGHSY and CDR2 is FQNENV.

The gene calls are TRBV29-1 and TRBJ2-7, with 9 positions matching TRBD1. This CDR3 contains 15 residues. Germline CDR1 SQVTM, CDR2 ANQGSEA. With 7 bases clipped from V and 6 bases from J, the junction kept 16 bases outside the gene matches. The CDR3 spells CSASKGQGRGSEQYV. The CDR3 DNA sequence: TGCAGCGCCTCCAAGGGACAGGGCCGGGGGTCCGAGCAGTACGTC.

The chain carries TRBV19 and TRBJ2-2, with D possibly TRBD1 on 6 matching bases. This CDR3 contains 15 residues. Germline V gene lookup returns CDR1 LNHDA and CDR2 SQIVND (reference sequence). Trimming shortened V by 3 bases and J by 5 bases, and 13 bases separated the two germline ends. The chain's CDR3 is CASSIPRGRTGELFF. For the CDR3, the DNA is TGTGCCAGTAGTATTCCCAGGGGTCGGACCGGGGAGCTGTTTTTT.

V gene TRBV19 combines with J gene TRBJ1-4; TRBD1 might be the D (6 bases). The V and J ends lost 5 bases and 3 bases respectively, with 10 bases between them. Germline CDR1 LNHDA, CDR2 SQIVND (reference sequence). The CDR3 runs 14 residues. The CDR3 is CASSFQGSNEKLFF. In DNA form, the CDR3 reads TGTGCCAGTAGTTTCCAGGGGTCTAATGAAAAACTGTTTTTT.

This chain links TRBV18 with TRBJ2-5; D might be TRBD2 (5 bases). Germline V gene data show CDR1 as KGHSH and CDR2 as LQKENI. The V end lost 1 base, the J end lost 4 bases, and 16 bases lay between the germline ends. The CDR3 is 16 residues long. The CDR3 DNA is TGTGCCAGCTCACCACGTAACCTAGCCCCGGGAGAGACCCAGTACTTC. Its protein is CASSPRNLAPGETQYF.

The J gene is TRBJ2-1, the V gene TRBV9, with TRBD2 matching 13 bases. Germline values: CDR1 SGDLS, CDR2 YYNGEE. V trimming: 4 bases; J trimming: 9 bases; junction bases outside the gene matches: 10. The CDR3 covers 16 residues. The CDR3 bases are TGTGCCAGCAGCTTCCTAGGACTAGCGGGAGTAAGTGAGCAGTTCTTC. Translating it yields CASSFLGLAGVSEQFF.

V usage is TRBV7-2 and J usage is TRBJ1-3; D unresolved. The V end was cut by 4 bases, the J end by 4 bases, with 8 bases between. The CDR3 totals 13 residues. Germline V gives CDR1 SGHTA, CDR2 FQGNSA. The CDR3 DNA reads TGTGCCAGCAGCTCCGATAGCGGAAACACCATATATTTT. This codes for CASSSDSGNTIYF.